Below, one TCR beta chain is given with its context. The entry originates in a study of blood T cell repertoires in COVID-19. Overall study: Acute-phase and convalescent COVID-19 samples originated in the United States, Italy and Spain.

This study enrolled people aged about 18 to 100 from approximately 25 US geographic areas. Cohort assignment relied on participant-reported clinical history. Libraries were prepared by immunoSEQ multiplex PCR; TCRdb keeps only in-frame clonotypes and omits some of them. This sample has fewer than 350,000 clones, with 75% to 90% found just once. The source is a woman aged 25 to 39 with acute COVID-19. Sequencing was done on a sample of PBMCs or T cells enriched from blood (not recorded which).

The CDR3 loop reads CASSVQVGGTEAFF. CDR3 nucleotide sequence: TGTGCCAGCAGCGTGCAGGTGGGGGGCACTGAAGCTTTCTTT. This chain connects TRBV7-9 to TRBJ1-1; a weak D match, TRBD1 (5 bases). Trimming took off 5 bases at V and 4 bases at J, with 14 bases between the two ends. CDR1 SEHNR and CDR2 FQNEAQ come from the germline V gene (reference sequence). This CDR3 has 14 residues.